This TCR beta chain stems from a study of early T cells in non-severe SARS-CoV-2 infection. Turning to the study itself: From unsorted whole blood, bulk RNA was sequenced, and the chains remained unpaired. Study-wide results and caveats: Lookups in VDJdb leaned toward anti-spike CD8 responses and missed private and CD4 specificities.

The CDR3 sequence is 14 residues long. Unique molecular identifier tags were affixed to discrete cDNA molecules. From the 5' RACE reads, TCRdb called clonotypes with MiXCR, one entry per CDR3 protein. The repertoire has 70,000 or so distinct CDR3 sequences, 9.5% to 13% of them found once; the top ten carry 6.4%. About this clonotype: What it binds is not known. At one end, the junction sequence differs from germline, possibly due to a read error.

V usage is TRBV12-3 or TRBV12-4 and J usage is TRBJ2-7; 12 nucleotides align to TRBD2. Source material: whole blood. The origin of this receptor is an adult who was a healthcare worker with PCR-confirmed SARS-CoV-2 infection or an uninfected control (not recorded which). The CDR3 nucleotides are TGTGCCAGCAGTCTAGCGGGAGGGCTCTACGAGCAGTACTTC. Protein: CASSLAGGLYEQYF.